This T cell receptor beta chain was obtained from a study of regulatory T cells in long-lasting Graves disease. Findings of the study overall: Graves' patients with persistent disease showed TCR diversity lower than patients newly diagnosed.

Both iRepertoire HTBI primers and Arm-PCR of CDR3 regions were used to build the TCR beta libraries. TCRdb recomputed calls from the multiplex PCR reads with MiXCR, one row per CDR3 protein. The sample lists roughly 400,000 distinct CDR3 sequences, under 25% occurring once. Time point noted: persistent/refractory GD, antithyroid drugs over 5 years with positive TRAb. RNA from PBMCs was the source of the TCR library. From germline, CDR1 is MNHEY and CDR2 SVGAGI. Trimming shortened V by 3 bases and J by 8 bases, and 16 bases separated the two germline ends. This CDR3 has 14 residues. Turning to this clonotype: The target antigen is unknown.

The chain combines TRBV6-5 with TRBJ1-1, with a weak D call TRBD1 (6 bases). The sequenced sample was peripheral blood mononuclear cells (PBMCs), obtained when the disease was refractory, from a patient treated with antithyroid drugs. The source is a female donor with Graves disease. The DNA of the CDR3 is TGTGCCAGCAGTTATTGGGGCAGGGGAGGAGAAGCTTTCTTT. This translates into CASSYWGRGGEAFF.